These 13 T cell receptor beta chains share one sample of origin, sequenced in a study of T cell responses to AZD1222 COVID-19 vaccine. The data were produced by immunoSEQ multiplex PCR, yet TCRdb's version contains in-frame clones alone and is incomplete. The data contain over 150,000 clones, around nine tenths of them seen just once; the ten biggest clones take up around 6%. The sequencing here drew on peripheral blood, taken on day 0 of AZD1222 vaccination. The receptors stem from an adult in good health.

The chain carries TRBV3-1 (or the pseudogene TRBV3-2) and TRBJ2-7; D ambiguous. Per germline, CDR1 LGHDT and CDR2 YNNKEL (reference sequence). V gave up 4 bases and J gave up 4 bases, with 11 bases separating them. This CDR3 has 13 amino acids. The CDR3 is CASSPRSAYEQYF. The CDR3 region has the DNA TGTGCCAGCAGCCCAAGATCCGCTTACGAGCAGTACTTC.

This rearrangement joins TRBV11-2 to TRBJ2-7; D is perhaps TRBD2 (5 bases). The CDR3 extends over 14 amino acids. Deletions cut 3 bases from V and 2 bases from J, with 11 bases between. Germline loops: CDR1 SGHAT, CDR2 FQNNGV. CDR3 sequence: CASSLRTGTYEQYF. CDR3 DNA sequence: TGTGCCAGCAGCTTGAGAACGGGGACCTACGAGCAGTACTTC.

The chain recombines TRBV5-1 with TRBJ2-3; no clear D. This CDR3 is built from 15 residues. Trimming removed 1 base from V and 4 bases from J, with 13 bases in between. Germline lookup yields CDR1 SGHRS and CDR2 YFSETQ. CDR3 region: CASSLTAKGPDTQYF. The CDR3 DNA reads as TGCGCCAGCAGCTTGACAGCCAAGGGCCCAGATACGCAGTATTTT.

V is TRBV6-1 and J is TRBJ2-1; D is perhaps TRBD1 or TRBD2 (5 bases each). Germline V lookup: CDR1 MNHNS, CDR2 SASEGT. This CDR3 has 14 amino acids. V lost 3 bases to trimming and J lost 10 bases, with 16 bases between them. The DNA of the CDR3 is TGTGCCAGCAGTGAGGACGGGCAGGGACGCGAGCAGTTCTTC. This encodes CASSEDGQGREQFF.

CDR3 in DNA: TGTGCCAGCTCAACCGGGACGTGGTATGAGCAGTTCTTC. This translates into CASSTGTWYEQFF. V gene TRBV18 combines with J gene TRBJ2-1, with D perhaps being TRBD1 or TRBD2 (5 bases each). The germline V gene encodes CDR1 KGHSH and CDR2 LQKENI. This CDR3 is built from 13 residues. Trimming cost V 5 bases and J 8 bases, with 13 bases left between them.

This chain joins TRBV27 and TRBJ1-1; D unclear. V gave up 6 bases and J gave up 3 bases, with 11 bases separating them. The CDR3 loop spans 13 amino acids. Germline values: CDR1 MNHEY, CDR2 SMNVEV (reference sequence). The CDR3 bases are TGTGCCAGCAGCCATGACTGGGACACTGAAGCTTTCTTT. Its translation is CASSHDWDTEAFF.

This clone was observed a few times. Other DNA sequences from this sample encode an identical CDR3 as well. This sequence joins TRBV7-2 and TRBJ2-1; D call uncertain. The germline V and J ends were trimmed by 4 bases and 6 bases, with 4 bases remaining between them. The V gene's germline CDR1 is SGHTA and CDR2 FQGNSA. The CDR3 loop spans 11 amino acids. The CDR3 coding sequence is TGTGCCAGCAGCTCATTCAATGAGCAGTTCTTC. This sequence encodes CASSSFNEQFF.

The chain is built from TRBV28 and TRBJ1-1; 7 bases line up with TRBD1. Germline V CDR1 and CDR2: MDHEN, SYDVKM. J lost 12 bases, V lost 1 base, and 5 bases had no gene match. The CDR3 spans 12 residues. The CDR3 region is CASSLFDRVTFF. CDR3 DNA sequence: TGTGCCAGCAGTTTATTTGACAGGGTTACTTTCTTT.

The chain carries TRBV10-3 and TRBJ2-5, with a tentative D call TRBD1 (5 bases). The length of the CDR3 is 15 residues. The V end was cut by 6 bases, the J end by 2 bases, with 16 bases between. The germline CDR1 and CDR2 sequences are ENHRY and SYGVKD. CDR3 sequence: CAIRESDRVQETQYF. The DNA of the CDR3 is TGTGCCATCAGGGAATCCGACAGAGTACAAGAGACCCAGTACTTC.

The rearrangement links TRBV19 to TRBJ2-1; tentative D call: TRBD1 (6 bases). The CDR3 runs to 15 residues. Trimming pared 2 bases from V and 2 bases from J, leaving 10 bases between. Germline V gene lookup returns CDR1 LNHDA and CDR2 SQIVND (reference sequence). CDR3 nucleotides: TGTGCCAGTAGTATAATCCGGACAGCCTACAATGAGCAGTTCTTC. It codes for CASSIIRTAYNEQFF. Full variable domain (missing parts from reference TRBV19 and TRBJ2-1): DGGITQSPKYLFRKEGQNVTLSCEQNLNHDAMYWYRQDPGQGLRLIYYSQIVNDFQKGDIAEGYSVSREKKESFPLTVTSAQKNPTAFYLCASSIIRTAYNEQFFGPGTRLTVL.

CDR3 DNA: TGTGCCACTGCGTATGGGGCTAGCGGGAGACCAGATACGCAGTATTTT. It translates to CATAYGASGRPDTQYF. The chain couples TRBV28 to TRBJ2-3; 10 bases fit TRBD2. Germline V gene data show CDR1 as MDHEN and CDR2 as SYDVKM. Unmatched junction bases numbered 14, after V lost 10 bases and J lost 4 bases. The CDR3 is 16 residues long.

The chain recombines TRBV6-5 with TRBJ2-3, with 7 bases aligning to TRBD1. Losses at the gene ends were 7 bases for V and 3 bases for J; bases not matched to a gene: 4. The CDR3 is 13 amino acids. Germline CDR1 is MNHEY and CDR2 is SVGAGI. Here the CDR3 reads CASKRQGTDTQYF. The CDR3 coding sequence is TGTGCCAGCAAAAGACAGGGAACAGATACGCAGTATTTT.

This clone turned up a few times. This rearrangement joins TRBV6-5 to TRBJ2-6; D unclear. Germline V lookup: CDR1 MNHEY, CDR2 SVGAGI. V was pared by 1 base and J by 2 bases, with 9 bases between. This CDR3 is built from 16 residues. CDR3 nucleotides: TGTGCCAGCAGTTACTTTAGGGAAGCTGGGGCCAACGTCCTGACTTTC. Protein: CASSYFREAGANVLTF.